The next 21 T cell receptor beta chains were all read from a single sample in a study of blood T cells in healthy people across ages. For the second PCR, which ran for about 6 to 11 cycles, a sample-barcoded 5' primer and a J-beta primer mix were used. One entry per CDR3 protein results from TCRdb running MiXCR on the 5' RACE reads. The repertoire has hundreds of thousands of distinct CDR3 sequences, about 30% of them found once; the top ten carry 17%. Input material: blood. All receptors come from a woman older than 75 in good health.

The table lists this clonotype with many counts. The rearrangement uses TRBV7-2 and TRBJ2-5; D is uncertain. Trimming left V 4 bases short and J 5 bases short, with 11 bases between. The CDR3 consists of 13 residues. Germline V gene lookup returns CDR1 SGHTA and CDR2 FQGNSA. The CDR3 nucleotides are TGTGCCAGCAGCTCGGCCGAATCGGAGACCCAGTACTTC. Protein product: CASSSAESETQYF.

At least ten counts were recorded for this clonotype. The chain recombines TRBV7-6 with TRBJ2-5; 10 bases are shared with TRBD2. Per the germline V gene, CDR1 is SGHVS and CDR2 is FNYEAQ. J gave up 4 bases and V 2 bases, and 7 bases lay outside the gene matches. This CDR3 is built from 16 residues. CDR3 protein: CASSLMSGGAIETQYF. In DNA form, the CDR3 reads TGTGCCAGCAGCTTAATGAGCGGGGGGGCCATAGAGACCCAGTACTTC.

V is TRBV5-5 and J is TRBJ2-5; D remains unclear. This CDR3 has 16 residues. Trimming cost V 1 base and J 2 bases, with 15 bases left between them. Germline CDR1 reads SGHKS; CDR2 reads YYEKEE (reference sequence). The CDR3 region is CASSLIAGISQETQYF. The CDR3 nucleotides read TGTGCCAGCAGCTTGATCGCAGGTATATCGCAAGAGACCCAGTACTTC. The full variable domain, in which reference TRBV5-5 and TRBJ2-5 provide the parts outside the CDR3, is DAGVTQSPTHLIKTRGQQVTLRCSPISGHKSVSWYQQVLGQGPQFIFQYYEKEERGRGNFPDRFSARQFPNYSSELNVNALLLGDSALYLCASSLIAGISQETQYFGPGTRLLVL.

This clonotype appeared many times. This sequence joins TRBV7-2 and TRBJ2-1; D might be TRBD1 (5 bases). V was shortened by 5 bases and J by 2 bases, with 19 bases between the two germline ends. The CDR3 length is 17 residues. The germline gives CDR1 SGHTA, CDR2 FQGNSA. The CDR3 reads CASSQSRSRGPYNEQFF. The CDR3 region has the DNA TGTGCCAGCAGCCAGTCCCGGTCTAGGGGCCCCTACAATGAGCAGTTCTTC.

This clonotype came up many times. The chain is built from TRBV2 and TRBJ2-7; the match to TRBD2 covers 10 bases. The length of the CDR3 is 14 residues. Germline V gives CDR1 SNHLY, CDR2 FYNNEI. V trimming: 6 bases; J trimming: 7 bases; junction bases outside the gene matches: 9. CDR3 in amino acids: CASSPSGGLGEQYF. CDR3 sequence (DNA): TGTGCCAGCAGCCCTAGCGGGGGACTGGGGGAGCAGTACTTC.

The chain employs TRBV27 and TRBJ1-5, with D possibly matching TRBD1 (6 bases). CDR1 and CDR2 from the germline V gene are MNHEY and SMNVEV (reference sequence). CDR3 length: 17 amino acids. Trimming cost V 6 bases and J 3 bases, with 21 bases left between them. The CDR3 DNA reads TGTGCCAGCAGCCCCGGTAGTGGGGGGCGAATCAATCAGCCCCAGCATTTT. Translated, it gives CASSPGSGGRINQPQHF.

Many counts were recorded for this clonotype. As DNA, the CDR3 is TGTGCCAGCAGCCTTCAGGACAGGGGCACAGATACGCAGTATTTT. This translates into CASSLQDRGTDTQYF. This chain links TRBV7-9 with TRBJ2-3; 8 bases map to TRBD1. CDR3 length: 15 residues. CDR1 and CDR2 (germline): SEHNR, FQNEAQ (reference sequence). The J segment lost 1 base and the V segment lost 5 bases, leaving 5 bases of the junction unmatched.

This clonotype was recorded at least ten times. The gene calls are TRBV7-2 and TRBJ1-6; TRBD1 aligns across 7 bases. There are 14 residues in the CDR3. Germline values: CDR1 SGHTA, CDR2 FQGNSA. V was pared by 8 bases and J by 2 bases, with 3 bases of the junction left unmatched. CDR3 residues: CASETGPYNSPLHF. CDR3 coding DNA: TGTGCCAGCGAGACAGGGCCCTATAATTCACCCCTCCACTTT.

This clonotype was recorded many times. The chain carries TRBV7-2 and TRBJ2-1; 8 bases match TRBD1. Germline V gene lookup returns CDR1 SGHTA and CDR2 FQGNSA. The CDR3 spans 13 residues. The junction had 4 bases not matched to a gene; V was cut back by 5 bases and J by 7 bases. The CDR3 DNA sequence: TGTGCCAGCAGCCCTCGGACAGGGAATGAGCAGTTCTTC. Protein sequence: CASSPRTGNEQFF.

Turning to this clonotype: A much larger clone is a single base away; this may be a read error. The chain combines TRBV7-2 with TRBJ1-1; weak D call: TRBD1 (6 bases). Trimming shortened V by 5 bases and J by 5 bases, and 21 bases separated the two germline ends. The germline V gene encodes CDR1 SGHTA and CDR2 FQGNSA. The CDR3 sequence is 16 residues long. As DNA, the CDR3 is TGTGCCAGCAGCCTCGTCGTTACAGGGAAGGGGACTGAAGCTTTCTTT. Amino acids: CASSLVVTGKGTEAFF.

This clonotype was seen many times. The V call is TRBV10-3, the J call TRBJ2-3; 8 bases line up with TRBD2. Per the germline V gene, CDR1 is ENHRY and CDR2 is SYGVKD. This CDR3 has 19 residues. Trimming removed 4 bases from V and 5 bases from J; junction bases left unmatched: 20. Here the CDR3 DNA reads TGTGCCATCAGTGGAGTGGTCGGGGGGGCCTTATACCTACGAGATACGCAGTATTTT. It translates to CAISGVVGGALYLRDTQYF.

This rearrangement joins TRBV6-2 or TRBV6-3 to TRBJ2-5, with TRBD2 identical over 7 bases. CDR1 is MNHEY and CDR2 is SVGEGT in the germline V gene. The CDR3 is made up of 15 amino acids. V was clipped by 6 bases and J by 2 bases; unmatched bases: 9. CDR3 DNA: TGTGCCAGCAGGACAGCGGGACGGGGACAAGAGACCCAGTACTTC. It is translated as CASRTAGRGQETQYF.

Only one count was recorded for this clonotype. V usage is TRBV24-1 and J usage is TRBJ2-1, with unresolved D. CDR1 is KGHDR and CDR2 is SFDVKD in the germline V gene. The CDR3 is made up of 17 amino acids. Trimming took 2 bases from V and 5 from J, leaving 18 bases between them. In nucleotides, the CDR3 is TGTGCCACCAGTGATTCCCCGGGCTACCCTCCGGACAATGAGCAGTTCTTC. It is translated as CATSDSPGYPPDNEQFF.

This clonotype has ten or more counts. The chain is built from TRBV15 and TRBJ1-1; TRBD1 agrees at 8 bases. The CDR3 has 16 amino acids. Germline CDR1 is LNHNV and CDR2 is YYDKDF (reference sequence). Trimming removed 5 bases from V and 0 bases from J; junction bases left unmatched: 8. CDR3 bases: TGTGCCACCAGCCCTGGACAGGGATGGGTGAACACTGAAGCTTTCTTT. It codes for CATSPGQGWVNTEAFF. The full variable domain, in which reference TRBV15 and TRBJ1-1 provide the parts outside the CDR3, is DAMVIQNPRYQVTQFGKPVTLSCSQTLNHNVMYWYQQKSSQAPKLLFHYYDKDFNNEADTPDNFQSRRPNTSFCFLDIRSPGLGDTAMYLCATSPGQGWVNTEAFFGQGTRLTVV.

At least ten counts were recorded for this clonotype. V and J are TRBV20-1 and TRBJ2-5, with D unresolved. There are 15 residues in the CDR3. Germline V gene sequence: CDR1 DFQATT, CDR2 SNEGSKA (reference sequence). The V and J ends lost 5 bases and 5 bases respectively, with 21 bases between them. CDR3 DNA: TGCAGTGCTGGCATTGCAGCCGGGTCTCGGGAGACCCAGTACTTC. Protein: CSAGIAAGSRETQYF.

In this sample, this clonotype turned up many times. This chain connects TRBV9 to TRBJ2-7; 11 nucleotides match TRBD1. From germline, CDR1 is SGDLS and CDR2 YYNGEE. V lost 0 bases, J lost 6 bases, and 14 bases stayed unmatched. The CDR3 sequence is 18 residues long. The CDR3 DNA is TGTGCCAGCAGCGTAGGTATTTCGGGGACAGGGGGGCAGCCCGAGCAGTACTTC. Its translation is CASSVGISGTGGQPEQYF.

Turning to this clonotype: This may come from a read error, since a much larger clone is one base off. The chain employs TRBV7-2 and TRBJ2-1, with TRBD1 matching 9 bases. CDR3 length equals 15 residues. Unmatched junction bases numbered 11, after V lost 5 bases and J lost 9 bases. Germline V lookup: CDR1 SGHTA, CDR2 FQGNSA. Written as DNA, the CDR3 is TGTGCCAGCAGCGCCTGGGACAGGGCGGGCACTGAGCAGTTCTTC. Its protein is CASSAWDRAGTEQFF.

A note on this clonotype: It may be a read error: a sequence one base away is much more abundant. The gene calls are TRBV3-1 and TRBJ2-1; perhaps TRBD1 as D (6 bases). V lost 0 bases and J lost 5, with 11 bases in between. Germline CDR1 and CDR2: LGHDT and YNNKEL (reference sequence). The length of the CDR3 is 15 residues. The CDR3 nucleotides read TGTGCCAGCAGCCAAGAGCAGGGGCCTAACAATGAGCAGTTCTTC. Encoded protein: CASSQEQGPNNEQFF.

As to this clonotype: At one end, the junction sequence differs from germline, possibly due to a read error. J is TRBJ2-1 and V is TRBV7-2; TRBD1 aligns across 7 bases. CDR1 SGHTA and CDR2 FQGNSA come from the germline V gene. This CDR3 has 15 residues. DNA for the CDR3: TGTGCCGGCAGCGTCGCGACAGGGAATTACTACGAGCAGTTCTTC. It encodes CAGSVATGNYYEQFF.

The chain combines TRBV12-3 or TRBV12-4 with TRBJ1-3, with TRBD1 identical over 8 bases. CDR3 length: 15 residues. Trimming cost V 4 bases and J 0 bases; bases outside gene matches: 2. The CDR3 reads CASSSGTGSGNTIYF. The CDR3 coding sequence is TGTGCCAGCAGTTCCGGGACAGGCTCTGGAAACACCATATATTTT.

This clonotype occurred many times. V and J are TRBV6-6 and TRBJ2-1; 11 bases are shared with TRBD2. Trimming removed 6 bases from V and 5 bases from J; junction bases left unmatched: 6. The V gene's germline CDR1 is MNHNY and CDR2 SVGAGI (reference sequence). The CDR3 covers 15 residues. The CDR3 nucleotides read TGTGCCAGCAGCCTCGGACTAGCGGGCCACAATGAGCAGTTCTTC. Translating it yields CASSLGLAGHNEQFF.